These T cell receptor beta chains were read from a single sample in a study of cytomegalovirus exposure and HLA in healthy donors. The protocol was immunoSEQ multiplex PCR, while the TCRdb copy is restricted to in-frame clones and leaves out a portion. The table lists some 78,000 clones, 80% of them singletons, with approximately 23% in the top ten. Sequences were obtained from PBMCs. Source of these receptors: a woman between 45 and 60 years old in good health and CMV-seropositive. CDR3s leave out the opening cysteine and the closing phenylalanine or tryptophan. Each record gives: V gene, J gene, CDR3 protein.

TRBV27	TRBJ2-7	ASSPMPLQMNEQY
TRBV11-2	TRBJ2-2	ASSLDSGYTGELF
TRBV7-2	TRBJ1-5	ASSQGHSNQPQH
TRBV5-1	TRBJ1-1	ASSQAAGATEAF
TRBV5-4	TRBJ1-2	ASSPRTGSHYGYT
TRBV9	TRBJ2-5	ASSVGDRGRRETQY
TRBV6-5	TRBJ2-7	ASFPGTGGSGEQY
TRBV14	TRBJ2-1	ASSLLAGGRNEQF
TRBV6-5	TRBJ2-1	ASSPDRGHEQF
TRBV7-8	TRBJ1-1	ASSLPGQLNTEAF
TRBV5-5	TRBJ2-7	ASSLDYYEQY
TRBV5-5	TRBJ1-1	ASRFGTGDTEAF
TRBV6-1	TRBJ2-5	ASSEQSGGQETQY
TRBV6-1	TRBJ2-5	ASSRDRGQETQY
TRBV15	TRBJ1-1	ATSGFTNGGTEAF